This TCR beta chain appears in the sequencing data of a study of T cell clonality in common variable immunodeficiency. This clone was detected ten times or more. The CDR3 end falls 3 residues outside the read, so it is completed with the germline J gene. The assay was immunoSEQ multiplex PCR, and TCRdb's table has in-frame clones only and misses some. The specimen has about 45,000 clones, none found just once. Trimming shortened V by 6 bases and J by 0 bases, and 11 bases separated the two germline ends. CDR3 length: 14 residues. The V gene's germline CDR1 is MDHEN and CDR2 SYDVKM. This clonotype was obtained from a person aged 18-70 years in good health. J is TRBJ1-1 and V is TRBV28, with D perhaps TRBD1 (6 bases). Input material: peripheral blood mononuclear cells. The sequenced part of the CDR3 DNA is TGTGCCAGCAGAACGACAGGCATGAACACTGAA. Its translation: CASRTTGMNTE. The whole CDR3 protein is CASRTTGMNTEAFF.